One and the same sample provided the 20 T cell receptor beta chains below, sequenced in a study of cytomegalovirus exposure and HLA in healthy donors. PCR employed 60 Vbeta and 13 Jbeta primers. Some clones are missing from TCRdb's copy, which holds only in-frame ones; the method was immunoSEQ multiplex PCR. The sample lists more than 150,000 clones, about 85% occurring once. The sample taken for sequencing was PBMCs. These TCRs come from a young woman in good health and CMV-seronegative.

The chain joins TRBV7-2 to TRBJ2-1, with TRBD2 matching 8 bases. There are 15 residues in the CDR3. The germline V gene has CDR1 SGHTA and CDR2 FQGNSA. The trim removed 8 bases at V and 4 bases at J, leaving 10 bases unmatched. The CDR3 DNA reads as TGTGCCAGCTCTCACGGGGGGGGCTCTTACAATGAGCAGTTCTTC. It is translated as CASSHGGGSYNEQFF.

The rearrangement links TRBV27 to TRBJ2-7; no reliable D call. V gave up 3 bases and J gave up 2 bases, with 11 bases separating them. There are 14 residues in the CDR3. Germline loops: CDR1 MNHEY, CDR2 SMNVEV (reference sequence). The CDR3 DNA reads as TGTGCCAGCAGTTTCTCGATCGGTCCCTACGAGCAGTACTTC. It codes for CASSFSIGPYEQYF.

V and J are TRBV2 and TRBJ2-2; the match to TRBD1 covers 9 bases. CDR3 length equals 19 residues. Trimming took 3 bases from V and 4 from J; bases not matched to a gene: 15. CDR1 and CDR2 from the germline V gene are SNHLY and FYNNEI. The CDR3 here is CASSDPLNPGQGSTGELFF. The CDR3 bases are TGTGCCAGCAGTGACCCCCTCAACCCGGGACAGGGATCCACCGGGGAGCTGTTTTTT.

The V call is TRBV5-1, the J call TRBJ2-5, with 15 bases identical to TRBD2. Germline trimming cut 3 bases from V and 4 bases from J; bases unmatched to any gene: 1. This CDR3 contains 15 residues. Germline CDR1 SGHRS, CDR2 YFSETQ. CDR3 coding DNA: TGCGCCAGCAGCTCGGGACTAGCGGGGGGAGAGACCCAGTACTTC. Translating it yields CASSSGLAGGETQYF.

The chain joins TRBV5-1 to TRBJ1-3; 7 bases match TRBD1. CDR3 size: 16 residues. Germline V gene lookup returns CDR1 SGHRS and CDR2 YFSETQ. Losses at the gene ends were 4 bases for V and 0 bases for J; bases not matched to a gene: 7. Here the CDR3 reads CASSDRQGSSGNTIYF. The CDR3 DNA follows: TGCGCCAGCAGCGACCGACAGGGAAGCTCTGGAAACACCATATATTTT.

J is TRBJ1-5 and V is TRBV6-5; no firm D call. Germline CDR1 reads MNHEY; CDR2 reads SVGAGI. Trimming stripped 5 bases from V and 0 bases from J, with 11 bases between. This CDR3 comprises 15 residues. CDR3 protein: CASSGGQASNQPQHF. CDR3 DNA: TGTGCCAGCAGTGGAGGTCAGGCTAGCAATCAGCCCCAGCATTTT.

The chain joins TRBV5-4 to TRBJ2-7; no clear D. The germline V and J ends were trimmed by 1 base and 5 bases, with 25 bases remaining between them. This CDR3 has 18 residues. The germline V gene encodes CDR1 SGHNT and CDR2 YYREEE (reference sequence). The CDR3 region is CASSLSRNFASSSDEQYF. DNA of the CDR3: TGTGCCAGCAGCTTGTCCCGCAACTTCGCCTCTAGTTCGGACGAGCAGTACTTC.

The chain carries TRBV21-1 and TRBJ1-6. TRBV21-1 is described as a pseudogene. The CDR3 covers 17 residues. CDR3 DNA sequence: TGTGCCAGCAGCCGGGGGGGATTGAGCTCCTATAATTCACCCCTCCACTTT. This encodes CASSRGGLSSYNSPLHF.

This clone is a singleton in its sample. This rearrangement joins TRBV7-2 to TRBJ1-2, with a possible D match to TRBD1 (5 bases). The V and J ends lost 6 bases and 6 bases respectively, with 17 bases between them. The CDR3 totals 14 residues. CDR1 and CDR2 from the germline V gene are SGHTA and FQGNSA. DNA for the CDR3: TGTGCCAGCAGTACACGGACTGCGGGGCATGGCTACACCTTC. It specifies CASSTRTAGHGYTF. Full variable domain (outside the CDR3, taken from reference TRBV7-2 and TRBJ1-2): GAGVSQSPSNKVTEKGKDVELRCDPISGHTALYWYRQSLGQGLEFLIYFQGNSAPDKSGLPSDRFSAERTGGSVSTLTIQRTQQEDSAVYLCASSTRTAGHGYTFGSGTRLTVV.

V is TRBV2 and J is TRBJ1-6; D gene uncertain. Trimming cost V 4 bases and J 7 bases, with 8 bases left between them. This CDR3 has 13 amino acids. Germline CDR1 is SNHLY and CDR2 is FYNNEI. CDR3 DNA sequence: TGTGCCAGCAGTGTCGATAGCAATTCACCCCTCCACTTT. It yields the protein CASSVDSNSPLHF. The variable domain in full, completed from reference TRBV2 and TRBJ1-6, reads EPEVTQTPSHQVTQMGQEVILRCVPISNHLYFYWYRQILGQKVEFLVSFYNNEISEKSEIFDDQFSVERPDGSNFTLKIRSTKLEDSAMYFCASSVDSNSPLHFGNGTRLTVT.

DNA of the CDR3: TGCGCCAGCAGCTTGGTGCCGGTGTTAGGACAGGGGGATATCCAGCAGTACTTC. Translating gives CASSLVPVLGQGDIQQYF. The rearrangement links TRBV5-1 to TRBJ2-7; 10 bases are shared with TRBD1. Trimming removed 0 bases from V and 8 bases from J; junction bases left unmatched: 17. CDR1 and CDR2 from the germline V gene are SGHRS and YFSETQ. The CDR3 length is 18 residues.

In its sample, this clone was seen a few times. The chain is built from TRBV6-4 and TRBJ2-1, with 8 positions matching TRBD1. The CDR3 runs to 14 residues. V lost 6 bases to trimming and J lost 12 bases; unmatched junction nucleotides: 13. Germline V gene sequence: CDR1 MRHNA, CDR2 SNTAGT. The CDR3 spells CASSANPGQGGQFF. CDR3 nucleotides: TGTGCCAGCAGCGCTAATCCTGGACAGGGAGGGCAGTTCTTC.

This clone was detected only once. The chain employs TRBV18 and TRBJ2-5, with 7 bases that match TRBD1. Germline V CDR1 and CDR2: KGHSH, LQKENI. The CDR3 contains 14 residues. The V and J ends lost 8 bases and 6 bases, in that order; junction bases with no gene match: 12. In DNA form, the CDR3 reads TGTGCCAGCCTCTTCGACAGGGAAGGAAAGACCCAGTACTTC. Translated, it gives CASLFDREGKTQYF.

The chain employs TRBV11-3 and TRBJ2-5; the match to TRBD2 covers 7 bases. The DNA end is more similar to TRBJ2-7, so the J call may be wrong. CDR1 and CDR2 (germline): SGHNT, YENEEA. This CDR3 is 15 amino acids long. CDR3 in amino acids: CASSLEAGDSYEQYF. The CDR3 DNA follows: TGTGCCAGCAGCCTTGAGGCGGGGGACTCCTACGAGCAGTACTTC.

This clone occurred once. This chain joins TRBV6-1 and TRBJ2-7; TRBD2 aligns across 14 bases. The germline CDR1 and CDR2 sequences are MNHNS and SASEGT. The CDR3 consists of 16 residues. The junction had 3 bases not matched to a gene; V was cut back by 4 bases and J by 1 base. This CDR3 is CASSGRLAGGSYEQYF. The CDR3 DNA reads TGTGCCAGCAGTGGGAGACTAGCGGGAGGGTCCTACGAGCAGTACTTC.

The table lists this clone with a count of one. This rearrangement joins TRBV7-2 to TRBJ1-4; 7 bases line up with TRBD1. The CDR3 covers 14 residues. Germline V gene data show CDR1 as SGHTA and CDR2 as FQGNSA. With V trimmed by 5 bases and J by 5 bases, 5 bases remained unmatched. The CDR3 sequence is CASSPTGDNEKLFF. The CDR3 DNA reads TGTGCCAGCAGCCCCACAGGGGACAATGAAAAACTGTTTTTT.

Regarding this clone: One junction end does not reproduce the germline sequence, and a read error may be involved. V and J are TRBV16 and TRBJ1-1; D is unclear. CDR1 is KGHSY, CDR2 FQNENV, per germline. This CDR3 has 15 amino acids. CDR3 DNA sequence: TGTGCCAGCAGCCAATCATCAGTTCAGAACATTGAAGCTTTCTTT. Translating it yields CASSQSSVQNIEAFF. Full variable domain (missing parts from reference TRBV16 and TRBJ1-1): GEEVAQTPKHLVRGEGQKAKLYCAPIKGHSYVFWYQQVLKNEFKFLISFQNENVFDETGMPKERFSAKCLPNSPCSLEIQATKLEDSAVYFCASSQSSVQNIEAFFGQGTRLTVV.

The chain has TRBV7-8 and TRBJ2-7, with 11 nucleotides matching TRBD2. The germline CDR1 and CDR2 sequences are SGHVS and FQNEAQ. The V segment lost 2 bases and the J segment 3 bases; nucleotides outside the gene matches: 9. CDR3 size: 17 residues. The DNA for the CDR3 is TGTGCCAGCAGCTTACTGGGTTTGGGACTAGCGGACTACGAGCAGTACTTC. Translation: CASSLLGLGLADYEQYF.

The genes are TRBV4-2 and TRBJ2-5; 11 bases are shared with TRBD2. CDR3 length: 17 residues. V shed 0 bases, J shed 5 bases, and the junction held 8 bases outside the gene matches. Germline CDR1 reads LGHNA; CDR2 reads YNFKEQ. CDR3 region: CASSQDVSGGAGETQYF. The DNA for the CDR3 is TGTGCCAGCAGCCAAGATGTTAGCGGGGGGGCAGGGGAGACCCAGTACTTC.

The chain links TRBV29-1 to TRBJ2-1; D is perhaps TRBD2 (6 bases). Germline lookup yields CDR1 SQVTM and CDR2 ANQGSEA. V was cut by 6 bases and J by 2 bases, with 23 bases left in between. The CDR3 covers 17 residues. CDR3 sequence reads: CSVTRLVGLPTYNEQFF. DNA for the CDR3: TGCAGCGTGACTAGACTAGTAGGGTTGCCGACCTACAATGAGCAGTTCTTC.